Below are 27 T cell receptor beta chains sequenced from a single sample in a study of blood T cell repertoires in COVID-19. Using immunoSEQ multiplex PCR, the repertoire was profiled, and TCRdb retains in-frame clones only, with some absent. This table has approximately 120,000 clones, approximately 80% appearing once. The sample consisted of peripheral blood. The receptors shown here come from a human donor in a cohort sampled during active COVID-19.

The chain is built from TRBV14 and TRBJ1-1, with 7 nucleotides matching TRBD1. CDR3 length: 15 residues. Germline V gene data show CDR1 as SGHDN and CDR2 as FVKESK. V shed 2 bases, J shed 6 bases, and the junction held 9 bases outside the gene matches. Here the CDR3 DNA reads TGTGCCAGCAGCCAACCAACAGGGGTTAGGGCTGAAGCTTTCTTT. It translates to CASSQPTGVRAEAFF.

The V and J genes are TRBV27 and TRBJ2-3; maybe TRBD2 (6 bases). Trimming shortened V by 4 bases and J by 8 bases, and 13 bases separated the two germline ends. CDR3 size: 13 residues. Germline CDR1 reads MNHEY; CDR2 reads SMNVEV (reference sequence). The CDR3 DNA sequence: TGTGCCAGCAGTTCTTGGAGGGGAGGTACGCAGTATTTT. It is translated as CASSSWRGGTQYF.

The rearrangement joins TRBV5-4 to TRBJ2-3, with 13 bases identical to TRBD2. CDR1 and CDR2 from the germline V gene are SGHNT and YYREEE (reference sequence). This CDR3 has 16 amino acids. J lost 5 bases, V lost 3 bases, and 6 bases had no gene match. The CDR3 DNA sequence: TGTGCCAGCAGCTCGCGGACTAGCGGGAGTATAGATACGCAGTATTTT. Residues: CASSSRTSGSIDTQYF.

DNA of the CDR3: TGTGCCAGCTCAGCTATGGGACAGGGGGCGAGTGGCTACACCTTC. Translated: CASSAMGQGASGYTF. This chain joins TRBV18 and TRBJ1-2; 12 bases map to TRBD1. Germline values: CDR1 KGHSH, CDR2 LQKENI. Losses at the gene ends were 5 bases for V and 7 bases for J; bases not matched to a gene: 8. This CDR3 has 15 residues.

This chain connects TRBV18 to TRBJ2-7, with TRBD1 matching 7 bases. The CDR3 contains 14 residues. Germline CDR1 and CDR2: KGHSH and LQKENI. V dropped 2 bases and J dropped 0; count of bases not matched to a gene: 1. The CDR3 is CASSPGTASYEQYF. CDR3 sequence (DNA): TGTGCCAGCTCACCAGGGACAGCCTCCTACGAGCAGTACTTC. The variable domain in full, with the rest retrieved from reference TRBV18 and TRBJ2-7, is NAGVMQNPRHLVRRRGQEARLRCSPMKGHSHVYWYRQLPEEGLKFMVYLQKENIIDESGMPKERFSAEFPKEGPSILRIQQVVRGDSAAYFCASSPGTASYEQYFGPGTRLTVT.

V and J are TRBV6-2 or TRBV6-3 and TRBJ2-3, with 8 bases fitting TRBD1. There are 14 residues in the CDR3. Germline V CDR1 and CDR2: MNHEY, SVGEGT. V shed 5 bases and J 4 bases; nucleotides not matched to a gene: 5. The CDR3 region has the DNA TGTGCCAGCAGTCCAGGGGGCCGCCCAGATACGCAGTATTTT. Translating gives CASSPGGRPDTQYF.

The genes are TRBV15 and TRBJ1-4; D gene unclear. CDR1 and CDR2 from the germline V gene are LNHNV and YYDKDF (reference sequence). The CDR3 extends over 12 amino acids. Trimming cost V 3 bases and J 7 bases, with 6 bases left between them. The CDR3 loop reads CATSREGEKLFF. The CDR3 DNA sequence: TGTGCCACCAGCAGGGAGGGTGAAAAACTGTTTTTT.

The chain links TRBV18 to TRBJ2-1, with 14 bases identical to TRBD2. The CDR3 contains 18 residues. V was clipped by 1 base and J by 7 bases; unmatched bases: 9. The V gene's germline CDR1 is KGHSH and CDR2 LQKENI. The chain's CDR3 is CASSPLTIGTSGSNEQFF. The CDR3 region has the DNA TGTGCCAGCTCACCACTTACAATCGGGACTAGCGGGAGTAATGAGCAGTTCTTC. Using reference TRBV18 and TRBJ2-1 for the parts outside the CDR3, the full variable domain is NAGVMQNPRHLVRRRGQEARLRCSPMKGHSHVYWYRQLPEEGLKFMVYLQKENIIDESGMPKERFSAEFPKEGPSILRIQQVVRGDSAAYFCASSPLTIGTSGSNEQFFGPGTRLTVL.

The J gene is TRBJ2-3, the V gene TRBV7-3; TRBD1 agrees at 7 bases. The CDR3 is made up of 14 amino acids. CDR1 is SGHTA, CDR2 FQGTGA, per germline. Trimming removed 2 bases from V and 6 bases from J; junction bases left unmatched: 5. The chain's CDR3 is CASSLLGQEDTQYF. CDR3 nucleotides: TGTGCCAGCAGCTTACTTGGACAGGAGGATACGCAGTATTTT. Complete variable domain (other parts from reference TRBV7-3 and TRBJ2-3): GAGVSQTPSNKVTEKGKYVELRCDPISGHTALYWYRQSLGQGPEFLIYFQGTGAADDSGLPNDRFFAVRPEGSVSTLKIQRTERGDSAVYLCASSLLGQEDTQYFGPGTRLTVL.

V and J are TRBV18 and TRBJ2-7, with D uncertain. Per germline, CDR1 KGHSH and CDR2 LQKENI. Between the trimmed V and J ends, which lost 3 bases and 2 bases, there was a span of 11 bases. The CDR3 extends over 14 amino acids. The CDR3 DNA follows: TGTGCCAGCTCACCTTCTCGTCAGACCTACGAGCAGTACTTC. It is translated as CASSPSRQTYEQYF.

The rearrangement uses TRBV11-2 and TRBJ2-7; 7 positions match TRBD1. With V trimmed by 0 bases and J by 4 bases, 6 bases remained unmatched. Germline lookup yields CDR1 SGHAT and CDR2 FQNNGV. This CDR3 is built from 15 residues. The DNA of the CDR3 is TGTGCCAGCAGCTTAGACTACAGGGGTCTGTACGAGCAGTACTTC. Protein: CASSLDYRGLYEQYF. The full variable domain, with the rest looked up from reference TRBV11-2 and TRBJ2-7, is EAGVAQSPRYKIIEKRQSVAFWCNPISGHATLYWYQQILGQGPKLLIQFQNNGVVDDSQLPKDRFSAERLKGVDSTLKIQPAKLEDSAVYLCASSLDYRGLYEQYFGPGTRLTVT.

This chain uses TRBV2 with TRBJ2-7; a weak D match, TRBD2 (5 bases). The CDR3 is 13 amino acids. V was shortened by 5 bases and J by 4 bases, with 12 bases between the two germline ends. Germline V gives CDR1 SNHLY, CDR2 FYNNEI. This CDR3 is CASSTAVPYEQYF. DNA for the CDR3: TGTGCCAGCAGTACAGCGGTGCCTTACGAGCAGTACTTC.

This rearrangement joins TRBV7-2 to TRBJ2-7; TRBD2 matches 8 bases. V lost 5 bases and J lost 5; bases outside the gene matches: 11. Germline-derived CDR1 and CDR2 are SGHTA and FQGNSA. The CDR3 loop spans 15 amino acids. CDR3 in amino acids: CASSRSGGEFDEQYF. The CDR3, as DNA: TGTGCCAGCAGCCGTTCCGGGGGGGAGTTCGACGAGCAGTACTTC.

The chain has TRBV27 and TRBJ1-1; TRBD1 matches 9 bases. J lost 5 bases, V lost 7 bases, and 8 bases had no gene match. The CDR3 loop spans 14 amino acids. Per germline, CDR1 MNHEY and CDR2 SMNVEV (reference sequence). CDR3 sequence (DNA): TGTGCCAGCAAGATAACAGGGGGCCGGACTGAAGCTTTCTTT. It yields the protein CASKITGGRTEAFF.

This clone was observed a few times. The chain recombines TRBV28 with TRBJ2-7, with 8 bases that match TRBD2. After removal of 8 bases from V and 3 bases from J, the junction contained 9 bases not matched to a gene. This CDR3 has 14 residues. Germline V gives CDR1 MDHEN, CDR2 SYDVKM. The CDR3 reads CASSGIAGNYEQYF. CDR3 coding DNA: TGTGCCAGCTCAGGAATAGCGGGAAACTACGAGCAGTACTTC.

The chain uses TRBV7-8 and TRBJ1-6, with D possibly being TRBD1 (5 bases). V was clipped by 4 bases and J by 9 bases, with 25 bases between them. CDR1 and CDR2 (germline): SGHVS, FQNEAQ. This CDR3 is built from 18 residues. In DNA, the CDR3 is TGTGCCAGCAGCTCACTATCCCGGGACTCCAGGAGGAGTTCACCCCTCCACTTT. It yields the protein CASSSLSRDSRRSSPLHF.

This chain links TRBV7-3 with TRBJ2-3; D is perhaps TRBD1 (5 bases). CDR1 and CDR2 from the germline V gene are SGHTA and FQGTGA. V lost 5 bases to trimming and J lost 3 bases, with 9 bases between them. CDR3 size: 13 residues. The CDR3 sequence is CASSRQTTDTQYF. In DNA, the CDR3 is TGTGCCAGCAGCCGACAGACTACAGATACGCAGTATTTT.

This clone was observed at least ten times. V and J are TRBV4-2 and TRBJ2-2; 9 bases agree with TRBD2. The germline gives CDR1 LGHNA, CDR2 YNFKEQ. Germline trimming cut 0 bases from V and 7 bases from J; bases unmatched to any gene: 6. The CDR3 extends over 16 amino acids. The CDR3 DNA reads as TGTGCCAGCAGCCAAGACAGGGGACTAGCCCACGGGGAGCTGTTTTTT. As protein: CASSQDRGLAHGELFF.

The J gene is TRBJ1-2, the V gene TRBV9, with TRBD1 as a possible D gene (6 bases). CDR1 is SGDLS, CDR2 YYNGEE, per germline. The V end was cut by 4 bases, the J end by 0 bases, with 16 bases between. The CDR3 consists of 16 residues. The CDR3 bases are TGTGCCAGCAGCCCTCACGGGACACCTGCTAACTATGGCTACACCTTC. Translated, it gives CASSPHGTPANYGYTF.

The rearrangement uses TRBV28 and TRBJ1-2; D gene uncertain. Germline V gives CDR1 MDHEN, CDR2 SYDVKM. The V end lost 2 bases, the J end lost 8 bases, and 12 bases lay between the germline ends. The CDR3 totals 13 residues. The CDR3 spells CASSLVWFQGYTF. The CDR3 DNA sequence: TGTGCCAGCAGTTTAGTTTGGTTCCAGGGCTACACCTTC.

The genes are TRBV6-6 and TRBJ2-3, with 8 bases identical to TRBD2. Germline V lookup: CDR1 MNHNY, CDR2 SVGAGI (reference sequence). Trimming removed 4 bases from V and 2 bases from J; junction bases left unmatched: 8. The CDR3 has 16 residues. CDR3 sequence reads: CASSFTSGRATDTQYF. The CDR3 DNA follows: TGTGCCAGCAGTTTCACTAGCGGCCGTGCCACAGATACGCAGTATTTT.

In its sample, this clone was seen a few times. The gene calls are TRBV6-6 and TRBJ1-1; 8 nucleotides align to TRBD1. The V gene end was trimmed by 4 bases and the J gene end by 5 bases; junction bases not matched to a gene: 6. There are 14 residues in the CDR3. In germline, CDR1 is MNHNY, CDR2 SVGAGI (reference sequence). The CDR3 sequence is CASSSQGARTEAFF. In DNA form, the CDR3 reads TGTGCCAGCAGTTCTCAGGGGGCGAGGACTGAAGCTTTCTTT.

The rearrangement joins TRBV6-5 to TRBJ2-5; 9 bases agree with TRBD1. CDR1 and CDR2 from the germline V gene are MNHEY and SVGAGI. CDR3 length: 14 residues. V gave up 0 bases and J gave up 5 bases; unmatched junction bases: 1. CDR3 nucleotide sequence: TGTGCCAGCAGTTACTCGACAGGGGGTGAGACCCAGTACTTC. Protein product: CASSYSTGGETQYF.

The chain links TRBV28 to TRBJ2-1; 10 bases align to TRBD1. The CDR3 covers 16 residues. Looked up from germline, CDR1 is MDHEN and CDR2 is SYDVKM. The trim removed 5 bases at V and 9 bases at J, leaving 13 bases unmatched. CDR3 in amino acids: CASSASGTGETPEQFF. The CDR3 nucleotides are TGTGCCAGCAGTGCTTCCGGGACAGGGGAAACGCCTGAGCAGTTCTTC.

Only a few counts were recorded for this clone. The rearrangement joins TRBV5-8 to TRBJ1-2, with D perhaps TRBD1 (6 bases). V was shortened by 9 bases and J by 0 bases, with 24 bases between the two germline ends. The length of the CDR3 is 17 residues. Looked up from germline, CDR1 is SGHTS and CDR2 is YDEGEE. In DNA, the CDR3 is TGTGCCACAAACCTCGGGGACACCACCAAAGCTAACTATGGCTACACCTTC. Translated: CATNLGDTTKANYGYTF.

This chain uses TRBV5-4 with TRBJ2-5; TRBD1 might be the D (6 bases). The CDR3 totals 16 residues. The ends were cut back, 2 bases at V and 2 bases at J, with 16 bases in the middle. Germline loops: CDR1 SGHNT, CDR2 YYREEE (reference sequence). The CDR3 sequence: CASSFRGGSRQETQYF. CDR3 nucleotides: TGTGCCAGCAGCTTCCGAGGGGGTTCTAGGCAAGAGACCCAGTACTTC.

This clone was counted a few times. J is TRBJ1-4 and V is TRBV4-2; 10 bases agree with TRBD1. Germline CDR1 and CDR2: LGHNA and YNFKEQ. The CDR3 extends over 16 amino acids. V was pared by 3 bases and J by 2 bases, with 3 bases of the junction left unmatched. The CDR3 nucleotides are TGTGCCAGCAGCCACGGGGACAGGGGCACTAATGAAAAACTGTTTTTT. Protein product: CASSHGDRGTNEKLFF.